This TCR beta chain was recovered during a study of regulatory T cells in long-lasting Graves disease. Indicated time point: newly diagnosed GD, antithyroid drugs for less than 3 months. Researchers made the TCR library from RNA that was extracted from PBMCs. Arm-PCR with iRepertoire HTBI primers amplified the CDR3 regions for these TCR beta libraries. In TCRdb, the multiplex PCR reads were re-called with MiXCR into one record per CDR3 protein. The table lists approximately 560,000 distinct CDR3 sequences, about 16% of them singletons. J was trimmed by 1 base and V by 6 bases; bases with no gene match: 13. The CDR3 runs to 17 residues. Per germline, CDR1 MDHEN and CDR2 SYDVKM. These data were likewise used in another study, on T cells in Graves' hyperthyroidism and ophthalmopathy.

This chain joins TRBV28 and TRBJ1-1; 8 nucleotides align to TRBD1. The sample consisted of peripheral blood mononuclear cells (PBMCs), taken at new diagnosis, from a patient treated with antithyroid drugs. This clonotype originated in a man aged 18-30 years with Graves disease. Here the CDR3 reads CASSYYGRGRGNTEAFF. CDR3 bases: TGTGCCAGCAGCTACTATGGCAGGGGGCGCGGGAACACTGAAGCTTTCTTT.